Each of the 22 T cell receptor beta chains below was sequenced from the same sample in a study of T cells in Graves' hyperthyroidism and ophthalmopathy (dated by TCRdb to the late 2010s). The protocol used for the library was multiplex PCR. The data were produced on an Illumina HiSeq 2000. The TCR beta CDR3 regions were amplified from RNA transcripts. The TCR CDR3 was subjected to a first round of RT-PCR using the HTBI primer set and the Qiagen OneStep RT-PCR kit. Through fastp at Q25 and MiXCR, TCRdb rebuilt clones from the public reads, retaining in-frame beta chains. Rows are unified per CDR3 protein, each entry keeping the most common DNA and genes. Across this sample there are around 400,000 distinct CDR3 sequences, with over 10% seen only once. The leading ten clones occupy roughly 9.2% of the sample. Sequenced material: blood. All receptors derive from a woman younger than 30 with Graves' hyperthyroidism.

This clonotype was observed many times. A much larger clonotype is one base distant, so this may be a read error. The genes are TRBV6-1 and TRBJ1-1; D is possibly TRBD1 (5 bases). Germline CDR1 and CDR2: MNHNS and SASEGT. V was clipped by 5 bases and J by 0 bases, with 10 bases between them. The CDR3 totals 14 residues. In DNA, the CDR3 is TGTGCCAGCAGTCGCCGGGGGGTGAACACTGAAGCTTTCTTT. This sequence encodes CASSRRGVNTEAFF.

This clonotype was recorded a few times. CDR3: CASSPRAGGSYEQYF. The CDR3 nucleotides read TGTGCCAGCAGCCCAAGAGCGGGAGGATCCTACGAGCAGTACTTC. The chain links TRBV11-2 to TRBJ2-7; 9 bases map to TRBD2. From germline, CDR1 is SGHAT and CDR2 FQNNGV. The J segment lost 1 base and the V segment lost 5 bases, leaving 6 bases of the junction unmatched. This CDR3 comprises 15 residues.

This clonotype was counted many times. The chain recombines TRBV4-1 with TRBJ2-4; unclear D gene. The germline V gene encodes CDR1 MGHRA and CDR2 YSYEKL. The CDR3 length is 12 residues. The V end lost 1 base, the J end lost 8 bases, and 6 bases lay between the germline ends. In nucleotides, the CDR3 is TGCGCCAGCAGCCAAGTGGGTGACATTCAGTACTTC. Its protein product is CASSQVGDIQYF.

In its sample, this clonotype was seen many times. The chain combines TRBV6-1 with TRBJ2-7, with 7 bases lining up with TRBD1. This CDR3 spans 14 amino acids. Germline CDR1 is MNHNS and CDR2 is SASEGT. Germline trimming cut 6 bases from V and 3 bases from J; bases unmatched to any gene: 8. CDR3 sequence (DNA): TGTGCCAGCAGATTGGGGACAGACTTCTACGAGCAGTACTTC. Its translation: CASRLGTDFYEQYF.

Points on this clonotype: A much larger clone sits a single nucleotide away, making a read error possible. The V and J genes are TRBV28 and TRBJ1-5; tentative D call: TRBD1 (5 bases). CDR1 and CDR2 from the germline V gene are MDHEN and SYDVKM. This CDR3 is built from 13 residues. V lost 7 bases and J lost 2, with 9 bases in between. For the CDR3, the DNA is TGTGCCAGCAATCCGGGGGGCAATCAGCCCCAGCATTTT. Protein product: CASNPGGNQPQHF.

At least ten counts were recorded for this clonotype. The chain carries TRBV28 and TRBJ1-5, with 9 nucleotides matching TRBD1. Germline CDR1 MDHEN, CDR2 SYDVKM. This CDR3 spans 15 amino acids. The V segment lost 3 bases and the J segment 3 bases; nucleotides outside the gene matches: 3. The CDR3 DNA reads TGTGCCAGCAGTTTTGGACAGGGGCCCAATCAGCCCCAGCATTTT. It encodes CASSFGQGPNQPQHF.

This clonotype was observed at least ten times. The gene calls are TRBV19 and TRBJ1-5; TRBD1 matches at 8 bases. The trim removed 0 bases at V and 5 bases at J, leaving 9 bases unmatched. Germline V gene data show CDR1 as LNHDA and CDR2 as SQIVND (reference sequence). CDR3 length: 17 amino acids. In DNA, the CDR3 is TGTGCCAGTAGTATAGATTTTCCTGGACAGGGCTATCAGCCCCAGCATTTT. This codes for CASSIDFPGQGYQPQHF.

The chain couples TRBV11-3 to TRBJ1-1; D call uncertain. This CDR3 contains 15 residues. The V end was cut by 0 bases, the J end by 0 bases, with 8 bases between. From germline, CDR1 is SGHNT and CDR2 YENEEA. In nucleotides, the CDR3 is TGTGCCAGCAGCTTAGAAGAGGGCCTGAACACTGAAGCTTTCTTT. Translating gives CASSLEEGLNTEAFF.

The chain employs TRBV4-2 and TRBJ1-1, with D perhaps TRBD1 (5 bases). Trimming pared 9 bases from V and 0 bases from J, leaving 17 bases between. The germline gives CDR1 LGHNA, CDR2 YNFKEQ. The CDR3 runs 15 residues. The CDR3 region has the DNA TGTGCCAGTTCTGCCAGAGAGGGGATGAACACTGAAGCTTTCTTT. Its translation: CASSAREGMNTEAFF.

Remarks on this clonotype: Sequence at one end of the junction differs from germline and may be a read error. This rearrangement joins TRBV11-3 to TRBJ2-2, with 8 bases identical to TRBD1. Germline values: CDR1 SGHNT, CDR2 YENEEA. This CDR3 has 17 residues. The CDR3 is CASSLERQGKNAGELFF. The CDR3 DNA reads TGTGCCAGCAGCTTAGAAAGACAGGGGAAGAACGCCGGGGAGCTGTTTTTT.

This clonotype appeared many times. The V call is TRBV9, the J call TRBJ1-6, with a tentative D call TRBD1 (5 bases). CDR1 is SGDLS and CDR2 is YYNGEE in the germline V gene. The CDR3 loop spans 14 amino acids. Trimming took off 4 bases at V and 5 bases at J, with 10 bases between the two ends. CDR3 amino acids: CASSMRQNNSPLHF. In DNA form, the CDR3 reads TGTGCCAGCAGCATGCGACAGAATAATTCACCCCTCCACTTT.

The gene calls are TRBV7-9 and TRBJ2-1, with 9 bases matching TRBD1. The CDR3 has 14 amino acids. V was pared by 5 bases and J by 13 bases, with 12 bases of the junction left unmatched. CDR1 is SEHNR and CDR2 is FQNEAQ in the germline V gene (reference sequence). CDR3: CASSLTRQGGSQFF. The CDR3 DNA reads TGTGCCAGCAGCCTAACAAGACAGGGGGGAAGTCAGTTCTTC.

To note about this clonotype: This may be a read error: a much more frequent sequence differs by one nucleotide. The chain combines TRBV20-1 with TRBJ1-2; D gene ambiguous. Per germline, CDR1 DFQATT and CDR2 SNEGSKA (reference sequence). This CDR3 contains 13 residues. The CDR3 here is CSARDTFDYDYTF. The CDR3 coding sequence is TGCAGTGCTAGAGATACATTCGACTATGACTACACCTTC.

This clonotype was picked up many times. The CDR3 DNA sequence: TGTGCCAGCCGTACCCCAGGGGACGCGAATGAAAAACTGTTTTTT. Its translation: CASRTPGDANEKLFF. This sequence joins TRBV12-3 or TRBV12-4 and TRBJ1-4; tentative D call: TRBD1 (6 bases). Deletions cut 8 bases from V and 5 bases from J, with 18 bases between. The CDR3 loop spans 15 amino acids.

The sample holds many counts of this clonotype. The chain carries TRBV2 and TRBJ1-2; 7 bases align to TRBD1. This CDR3 is built from 12 residues. V dropped 5 bases and J dropped 7; count of bases not matched to a gene: 4. Germline V gives CDR1 SNHLY, CDR2 FYNNEI. The CDR3 DNA is TGTGCCAGCAGTACAGGACAGGTTGGCTACACCTTC. This encodes CASSTGQVGYTF.

The chain links TRBV9 to TRBJ2-6, with TRBD1 as a possible D gene (5 bases). V shed 3 bases and J shed 0 bases, with 13 bases lying between them. CDR3 length: 17 residues. Per germline, CDR1 SGDLS and CDR2 YYNGEE. In nucleotides, the CDR3 is TGTGCCAGCAGCGGGTGGGGCAGGCCCTCTGGGGCCAACGTCCTGACTTTC. As protein: CASSGWGRPSGANVLTF.

This clonotype was detected many times. The rearrangement joins TRBV2 to TRBJ2-1, with 7 bases lining up with TRBD2. The CDR3 loop spans 16 amino acids. The V and J ends lost 6 bases and 0 bases, in that order; junction bases with no gene match: 8. CDR1 and CDR2 from the germline V gene are SNHLY and FYNNEI. The CDR3 bases are TGTGCCAGCAGGACAGTAAGGACTAGCTCCTACAATGAGCAGTTCTTC. It specifies CASRTVRTSSYNEQFF.

This clonotype was seen many times. The rearrangement joins TRBV27 to TRBJ2-3; D unresolved. This CDR3 is built from 13 residues. The germline V and J ends were trimmed by 1 base and 4 bases, with 6 bases remaining between them. Germline CDR1 reads MNHEY; CDR2 reads SMNVEV (reference sequence). CDR3 DNA sequence: TGTGCCAGCAGTTTATTTGAGGCAGATACGCAGTATTTT. Amino acids: CASSLFEADTQYF.

This clonotype has ten or more counts. DNA of the CDR3: TGTGCCAGCAGCCAAGATCTAGGGGGTACTGAAGCTTTCTTT. Residues: CASSQDLGGTEAFF. The rearrangement joins TRBV3-1 to TRBJ1-1; D is possibly TRBD1 (6 bases). Between the trimmed V and J ends, which lost 0 bases and 5 bases, there was a span of 10 bases. Germline values: CDR1 LGHDT, CDR2 YNNKEL (reference sequence). The CDR3 extends over 14 amino acids.

This clonotype was picked up one time. The chain combines TRBV20-1 with TRBJ2-1; a possible D gene is TRBD2 (7 bases). Germline V CDR1 and CDR2: DFQATT, SNEGSKA (reference sequence). There are 17 residues in the CDR3. Trimming removed 5 bases from V and 3 bases from J, with 23 bases in between. CDR3: CSAEGGASANNYNEQFF. The CDR3 DNA sequence: TGCAGTGCTGAGGGGGGGGCTAGCGCGAACAACTACAATGAGCAGTTCTTC.

At least ten counts were recorded for this clonotype. The chain joins TRBV28 to TRBJ2-1; TRBD2 matches at 8 bases. CDR3 length: 15 amino acids. With V trimmed by 3 bases and J by 2 bases, 3 bases remained unmatched. Per germline, CDR1 MDHEN and CDR2 SYDVKM. This chain's CDR3 is CASSFRGLAYNEQFF. The CDR3 nucleotides read TGTGCCAGCAGTTTTCGGGGACTAGCCTACAATGAGCAGTTCTTC.

For this clonotype: A read error may explain this, as a much larger clone is one base away. This chain connects TRBV29-1 to TRBJ2-6, with a tentative D call TRBD1 (5 bases). Germline loops: CDR1 SQVTM, CDR2 ANQGSEA. The CDR3 consists of 12 residues. As DNA, the CDR3 is TGCAGCGTTGGCGATGGGGCCAGCGTCCTGACTTTC. Amino acid sequence: CSVGDGASVLTF.